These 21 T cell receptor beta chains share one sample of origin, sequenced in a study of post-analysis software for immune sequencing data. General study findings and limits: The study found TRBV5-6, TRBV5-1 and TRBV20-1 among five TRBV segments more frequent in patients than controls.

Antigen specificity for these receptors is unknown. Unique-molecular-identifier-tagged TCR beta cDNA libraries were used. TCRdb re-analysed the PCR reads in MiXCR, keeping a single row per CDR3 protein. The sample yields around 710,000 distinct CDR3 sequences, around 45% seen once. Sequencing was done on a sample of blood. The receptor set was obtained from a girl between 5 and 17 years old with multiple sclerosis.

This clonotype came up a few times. The CDR3 sequence is CSVDRAYNEQFF. The CDR3 DNA sequence: TGCAGCGTTGATAGAGCCTACAATGAGCAGTTCTTC. The chain is built from TRBV29-1 and TRBJ2-1; D remains unclear. Germline V gene sequence: CDR1 SQVTM, CDR2 ANQGSEA. V gave up 3 bases and J gave up 2 bases, with 5 bases separating them. There are 12 residues in the CDR3.

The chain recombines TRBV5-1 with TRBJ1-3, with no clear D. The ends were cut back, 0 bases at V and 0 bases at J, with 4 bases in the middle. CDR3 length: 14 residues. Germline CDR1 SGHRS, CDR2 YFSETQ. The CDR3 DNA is TGCGCCAGCAGCTTGGAAGTCTCTGGAAACACCATATATTTT. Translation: CASSLEVSGNTIYF. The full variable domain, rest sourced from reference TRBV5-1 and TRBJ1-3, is KAGVTQTPRYLIKTRGQQVTLSCSPISGHRSVSWYQQTPGQGLQFLFEYFSETQRNKGNFPGRFSGRQFSNSRSEMNVSTLELGDSALYLCASSLEVSGNTIYFGEGSWLTVV.

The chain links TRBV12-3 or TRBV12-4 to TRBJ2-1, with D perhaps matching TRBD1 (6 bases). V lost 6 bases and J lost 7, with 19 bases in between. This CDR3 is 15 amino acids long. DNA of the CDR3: TGTGCCAGCAGCCTCGGACAGCTTCCTACAAATGAGCAGTTCTTC. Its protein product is CASSLGQLPTNEQFF.

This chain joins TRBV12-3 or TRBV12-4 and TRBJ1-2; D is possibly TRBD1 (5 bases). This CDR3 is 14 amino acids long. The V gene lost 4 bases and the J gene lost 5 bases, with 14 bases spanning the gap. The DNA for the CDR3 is TGTGCCAGCAGTTCGAATTCAGGGTCATATGGCTACACCTTC. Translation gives CASSSNSGSYGYTF.

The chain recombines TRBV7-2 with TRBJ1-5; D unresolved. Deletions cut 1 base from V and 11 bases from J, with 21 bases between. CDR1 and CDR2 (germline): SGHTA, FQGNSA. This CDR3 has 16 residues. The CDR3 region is CASSLGPTRRVETQHF. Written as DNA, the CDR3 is TGTGCCAGCAGCTTAGGCCCGACTAGACGTGTTGAGACCCAGCATTTT.

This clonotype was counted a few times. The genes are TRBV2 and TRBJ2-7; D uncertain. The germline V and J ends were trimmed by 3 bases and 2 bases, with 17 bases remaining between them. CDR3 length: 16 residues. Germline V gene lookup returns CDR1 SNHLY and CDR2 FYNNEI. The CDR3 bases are TGTGCCAGCAGTGAGGTCGAGTTTCAGCCGGCCTACGAGCAGTACTTC. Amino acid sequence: CASSEVEFQPAYEQYF.

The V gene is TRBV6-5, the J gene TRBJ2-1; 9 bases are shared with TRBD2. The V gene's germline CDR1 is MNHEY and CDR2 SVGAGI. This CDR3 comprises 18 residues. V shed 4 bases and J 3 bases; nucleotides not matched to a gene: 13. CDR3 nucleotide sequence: TGTGCCAGCAGTTCGAGGGGTAGCGGGAGTTCTGGCTACAATGAGCAGTTCTTC. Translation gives CASSSRGSGSSGYNEQFF.

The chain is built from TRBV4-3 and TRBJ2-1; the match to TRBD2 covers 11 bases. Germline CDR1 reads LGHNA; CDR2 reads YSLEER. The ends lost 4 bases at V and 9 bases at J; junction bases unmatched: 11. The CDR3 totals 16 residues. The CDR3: CASSLETSGTDGEQFF. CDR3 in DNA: TGCGCCAGCAGCCTGGAGACTAGCGGGACCGACGGTGAGCAGTTCTTC.

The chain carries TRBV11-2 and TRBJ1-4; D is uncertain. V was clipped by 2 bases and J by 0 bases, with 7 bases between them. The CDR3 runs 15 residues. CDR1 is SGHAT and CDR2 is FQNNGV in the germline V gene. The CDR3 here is CASSLTPATNEKLFF. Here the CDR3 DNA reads TGTGCCAGCAGCTTAACGCCGGCAACTAATGAAAAACTGTTTTTT.

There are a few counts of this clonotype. The CDR3 protein is CASSHAVQLGYEQYF. The CDR3 nucleotides read TGTGCCAGCAGCCACGCGGTACAGCTCGGGTACGAGCAGTACTTC. This sequence joins TRBV7-9 and TRBJ2-7; no clear D gene. The CDR3 covers 15 residues. V was trimmed by 5 bases and J by 4 bases, leaving 18 bases between them. From germline, CDR1 is SEHNR and CDR2 FQNEAQ (reference sequence).

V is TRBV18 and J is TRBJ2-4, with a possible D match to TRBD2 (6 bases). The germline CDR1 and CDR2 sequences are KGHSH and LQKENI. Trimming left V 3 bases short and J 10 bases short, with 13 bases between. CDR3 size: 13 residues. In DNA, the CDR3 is TGTGCCAGCTCACCCCGGGAGAACGGTATTCAGTACTTC. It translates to CASSPRENGIQYF. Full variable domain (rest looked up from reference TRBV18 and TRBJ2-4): NAGVMQNPRHLVRRRGQEARLRCSPMKGHSHVYWYRQLPEEGLKFMVYLQKENIIDESGMPKERFSAEFPKEGPSILRIQQVVRGDSAAYFCASSPRENGIQYFGAGTRLSVL.

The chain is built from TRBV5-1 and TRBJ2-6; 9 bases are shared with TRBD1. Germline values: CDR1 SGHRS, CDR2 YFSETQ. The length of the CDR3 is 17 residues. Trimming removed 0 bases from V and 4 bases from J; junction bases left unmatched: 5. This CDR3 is CASSLGGTGFGANVLTF. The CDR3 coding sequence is TGCGCCAGCAGCTTGGGCGGGACAGGGTTCGGGGCCAACGTCCTGACTTTC.

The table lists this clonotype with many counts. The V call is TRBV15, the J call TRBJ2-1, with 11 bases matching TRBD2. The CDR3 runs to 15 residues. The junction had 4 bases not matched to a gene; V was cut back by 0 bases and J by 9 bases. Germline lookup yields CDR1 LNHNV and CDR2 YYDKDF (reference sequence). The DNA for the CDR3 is TGTGCCACCAGCAGAGATCCCCTAGCGGGAGGTGAGCAGTTCTTC. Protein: CATSRDPLAGGEQFF.

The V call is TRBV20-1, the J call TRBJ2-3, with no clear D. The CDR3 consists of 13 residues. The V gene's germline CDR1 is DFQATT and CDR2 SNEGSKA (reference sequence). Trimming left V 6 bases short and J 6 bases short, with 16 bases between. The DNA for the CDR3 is TGCAGTGCCTTTGCCCCCTTATTGGATACGCAGTATTTT. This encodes CSAFAPLLDTQYF.

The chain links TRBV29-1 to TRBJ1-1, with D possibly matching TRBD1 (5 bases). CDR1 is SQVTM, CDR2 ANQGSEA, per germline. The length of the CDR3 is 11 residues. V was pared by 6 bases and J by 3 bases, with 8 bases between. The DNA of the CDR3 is TGCAGCGTCCGAGGGGACACTGAAGCTTTCTTT. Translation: CSVRGDTEAFF.

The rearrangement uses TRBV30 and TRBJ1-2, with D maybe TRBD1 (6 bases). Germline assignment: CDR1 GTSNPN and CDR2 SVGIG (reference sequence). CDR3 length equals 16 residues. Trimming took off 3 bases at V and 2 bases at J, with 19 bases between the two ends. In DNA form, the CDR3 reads TGTGCCTGGAGCGCAGCCCTTACAGGGTTCAACTATGGCTACACCTTC. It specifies CAWSAALTGFNYGYTF.

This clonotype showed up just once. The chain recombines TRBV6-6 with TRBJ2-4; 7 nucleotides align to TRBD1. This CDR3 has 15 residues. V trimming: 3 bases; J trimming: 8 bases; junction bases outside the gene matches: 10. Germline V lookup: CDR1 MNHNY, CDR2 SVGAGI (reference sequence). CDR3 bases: TGTGCCAGCAGTTATCTGCCAGGGGGTGATGACATTCAGTACTTC. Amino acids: CASSYLPGGDDIQYF.

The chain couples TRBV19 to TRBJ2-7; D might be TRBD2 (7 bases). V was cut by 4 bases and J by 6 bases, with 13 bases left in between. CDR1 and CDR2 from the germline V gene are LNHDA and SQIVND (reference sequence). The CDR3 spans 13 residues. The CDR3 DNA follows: TGTGCCAGTAGTACCGGGGGCGGGAGCGAGCAGTACTTC. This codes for CASSTGGGSEQYF.

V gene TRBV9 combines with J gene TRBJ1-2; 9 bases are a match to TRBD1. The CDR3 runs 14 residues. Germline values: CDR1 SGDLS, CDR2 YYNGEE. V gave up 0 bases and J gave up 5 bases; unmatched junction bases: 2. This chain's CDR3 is CASSVGTGVYGYTF. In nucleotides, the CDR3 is TGTGCCAGCAGCGTAGGGACAGGGGTATATGGCTACACCTTC.

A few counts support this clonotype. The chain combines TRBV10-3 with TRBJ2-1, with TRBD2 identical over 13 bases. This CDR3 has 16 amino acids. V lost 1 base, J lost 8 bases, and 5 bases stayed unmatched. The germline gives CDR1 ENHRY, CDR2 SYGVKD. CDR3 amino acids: CAISEWTSGSRHEQFF. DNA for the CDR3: TGTGCCATCAGTGAGTGGACTAGCGGGAGTAGGCATGAGCAGTTCTTC.

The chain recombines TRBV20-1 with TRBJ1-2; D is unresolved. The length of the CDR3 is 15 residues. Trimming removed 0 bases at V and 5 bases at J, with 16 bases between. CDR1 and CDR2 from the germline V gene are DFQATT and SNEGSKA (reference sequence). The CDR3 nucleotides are TGCAGTGCTAGAGATCCCCCGGGGAGGGAGTATGGCTACACCTTC. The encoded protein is CSARDPPGREYGYTF.